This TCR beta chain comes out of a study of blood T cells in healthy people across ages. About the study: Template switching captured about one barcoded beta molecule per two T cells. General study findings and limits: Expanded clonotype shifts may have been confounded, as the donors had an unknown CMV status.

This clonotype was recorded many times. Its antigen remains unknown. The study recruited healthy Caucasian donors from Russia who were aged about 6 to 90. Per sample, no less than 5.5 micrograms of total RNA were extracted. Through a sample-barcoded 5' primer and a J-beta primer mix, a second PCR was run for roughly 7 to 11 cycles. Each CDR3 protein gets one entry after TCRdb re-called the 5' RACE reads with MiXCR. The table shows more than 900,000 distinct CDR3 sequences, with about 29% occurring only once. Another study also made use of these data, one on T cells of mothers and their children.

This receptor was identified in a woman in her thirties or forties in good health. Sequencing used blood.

The CDR3 loop is CASSSTGRRETQYF. CDR3 DNA sequence: TGTGCCAGCAGTTCGACAGGGCGGCGAGAGACCCAGTACTTC. The chain recombines TRBV12-3 or TRBV12-4 with TRBJ2-5, with 7 bases lining up with TRBD1. The CDR3 runs 14 residues. The J segment lost 4 bases and the V segment lost 4 bases, leaving 6 bases of the junction unmatched.